This T cell receptor (beta chain) was profiled in a study of blood T cell repertoires in COVID-19 (dated by TCRdb to 2018 to 2020). Regarding the complete study: The collaborator samples originated in the United States, Italy and Spain and spanned the acute and convalescent phases of COVID-19. The prospective study material was composed of cDNA or gDNA derived from T cells, B-cell-depleted T cells, or PBMCs. Where available, HLA class I and class II types were taken from metadata supplied by the sample provider and were not determined by assay-based typing. The dataset comprised deeply sampled blood TCRbeta repertoires from subjects exposed to, actively infected with, or recovered from COVID-19. The repertoires were made available in a free public database intended to serve as a resource for research on the immune response to SARS-CoV-2. The samples were drawn from the first 160 participants of the ongoing ImmuneRACE study and from 1,254 subjects provided by 6 global collaborators. Sample metadata almost always included a de-identified subject ID, COVID-19 status, age in years and sex. Beyond this particular receptor, the publication reports: How much clinical and demographic metadata was included differed by source and by participant, and the metadata was provided uncurated.

Regarding this clone: Its antigen is still unknown. One base away there is no much larger clone; base qualities are not given.

CDR1 and CDR2 (MNHNY, SVGAGI) derive from the germline V gene (reference sequence). Inclusive of the bounding cysteine and phenylalanine, the CDR3 is 17 residues long. Of all the DNA, just the CDR3 is kept, 51 bases in frame from base 1. At the junction V is shortened by 5 bases and J by 3 bases; bases outside the gene matches: 7. One collaborating source in Seattle enrolled patients while the patients were actively infected and followed the patients over time throughout the course of disease. Whole blood was collected in K2EDTA tubes by collaborating institutions according to the institutions' own protocols. For TCRbeta analysis, collaborators shipped samples as frozen whole blood, isolated PBMCs, or DNA extracted from either of those sample types. TCRbeta CDR3 regions were amplified from genomic DNA using the immunoSEQ Assay, a bias-controlled multiplex PCR. On the authors' methods: Within the assay, amplification of reference gene primers was used to estimate how many nucleated cells each sample contained. Sequence reads were collapsed and filtered to measure the absolute abundance of every unique TCRbeta CDR3 rearrangement. For each sample, productive Simpson clonality was calculated by taking the square root of Simpson's diversity index across productive rearrangements. TCRdb re-hosts the immuneACCESS table, in-frame sequences only. Its copies lack some clones; in the studies checked, an unresolved V gene accounts for under half of them, and the cause for the rest is not known. V, J and clone size were drawn from that table, and D and trimming were deduced from the DNA. Counted in this sample were 290,000 or so clones; approximately 90% of them appeared once. The leading ten clones occupy 2% to 2.5% of the sample.

The sequencing input was peripheral blood. Here the chain combines TRBV6-6 and TRBJ2-6; TRBD1 aligns with 10 central bases. The TCR sequence derives from a woman aged 25-40 years with COVID-19, enrolled during active disease. For the CDR3, the sequence is CASSRDRGRSGANVLTF. The nucleotide sequence reads as follows: TGTGCCAGCAGTCGCGACAGGGGGCGCAGTGGGGCCAACGTCCTGACTTTC.